This T cell receptor beta chain comes out of a study of memory CD4+ T cells and cytomegalovirus serostatus. The sort gate was single viable CD3+CD4+CD8-CD45RO+ cells for memory CD4+ T cells. Assay used: immunoSEQ multiplex PCR; TCRdb lists only in-frame clones, some missing. This table holds 55,000 or so clones, about 83% found once. The V end lost 4 bases, the J end lost 0 bases, and 10 bases lay between the germline ends. The CDR3 runs to 15 residues. CDR1 and CDR2 (germline): SGHRS, YFSETQ. Sequencing was done on a sample of memory CD4+ T cells from blood. The V and J genes are TRBV5-1 and TRBJ2-2; D is possibly TRBD1 or TRBD2 (5 bases each). The receptor comes from an adult in good health and CMV-seropositive. This CDR3 reads CASSIGTANTGELFF. The CDR3 DNA is TGCGCCAGCAGCATTGGGACGGCGAACACCGGGGAGCTGTTTTTT.